The 17 T cell receptor beta chains reported below all come from one sample, sequenced in a study of Graves' ophthalmopathy and Graves' hyperthyroidism. Amplification targeted the TCR beta CDR3 regions, with RNA transcripts as the source material. HTBI-primed first-round RT-PCR preceded second-round multiplex PCR. MiXCR, run by TCRdb on the multiplex PCR reads, gives a single entry per CDR3 protein. The profile covers 500,000 to 600,000 distinct CDR3 sequences, with 35% to 45% appearing a single time and roughly 4.5% taken by the ten largest. The specimen was peripheral blood or thyroid tissue (not recorded which). Source of these receptors: an adult man with Graves' hyperthyroidism.

This clonotype appeared many times. J is TRBJ2-2 and V is TRBV15; 7 nucleotides match TRBD1. Germline-derived CDR1 and CDR2 are LNHNV and YYDKDF (reference sequence). There are 18 residues in the CDR3. V shed 0 bases, J shed 0 bases, and the junction held 7 bases outside the gene matches. The CDR3 reads CATSREGQSGANTGELFF. Written as DNA, the CDR3 is TGTGCCACCAGCAGAGAGGGACAGTCCGGAGCGAACACCGGGGAGCTGTTTTTT.

This clonotype was seen repeatedly, ten times or more. The gene calls are TRBV14 and TRBJ2-5; 10 bases line up with TRBD2. Germline CDR1 is SGHDN and CDR2 is FVKESK. The CDR3 is 16 residues long. After removal of 3 bases from V and 5 bases from J, the junction contained 9 bases not matched to a gene. The CDR3 reads CASSHRAGGVLETQYF. CDR3 DNA: TGTGCCAGCAGCCATAGAGCGGGAGGGGTGTTGGAGACCCAGTACTTC.

This clonotype was seen ten or more times. The chain links TRBV5-6 to TRBJ1-2; D is unclear. The CDR3 runs 13 residues. Between the trimmed V and J ends, which lost 0 bases and 2 bases, there was a span of 5 bases. CDR1 and CDR2 (germline): SGHDT, YYEEEE. For the CDR3, the DNA is TGTGCCAGCAGCTTGGACCAGAACTATGGCTACACCTTC. It yields the protein CASSLDQNYGYTF.

V usage is TRBV19 and J usage is TRBJ2-2, with 8 bases that match TRBD1. V lost 4 bases to trimming and J lost 14 bases; unmatched junction nucleotides: 3. There are 11 residues in the CDR3. Germline V gene sequence: CDR1 LNHDA, CDR2 SQIVND (reference sequence). DNA of the CDR3: TGTGCCAGTAGTAGCACAGGGGGACTGTTTTTT. As protein: CASSSTGGLFF. Full variable domain (remainder filled in from reference TRBV19 and TRBJ2-2): DGGITQSPKYLFRKEGQNVTLSCEQNLNHDAMYWYRQDPGQGLRLIYYSQIVNDFQKGDIAEGYSVSREKKESFPLTVTSAQKNPTAFYLCASSSTGGLFFGEGSRLTVL.

There are many counts of this clonotype. The chain employs TRBV29-1 and TRBJ1-1; D perhaps matches TRBD1 (6 bases). V shed 4 bases and J shed 1 base, with 10 bases lying between them. The germline V gene has CDR1 SQVTM and CDR2 ANQGSEA. There are 13 residues in the CDR3. CDR3 coding DNA: TGCAGCGTTGGTCGGGGGCAGAACACTGAAGCTTTCTTT. Translated: CSVGRGQNTEAFF.

Comment on this clonotype: A much larger clone lies one base from this, so it may be a read error. This chain uses TRBV5-1 with TRBJ2-7; TRBD1 might be the D (5 bases). This CDR3 contains 15 residues. The germline gives CDR1 SGHRS, CDR2 YFSETQ. CDR3 sequence reads: CASSTLTAKNYKQYF. CDR3 nucleotides: TGCGCCAGCAGCACCTTGACAGCCAAAAACTACAAGCAGTACTTC.

A single count supports this clonotype. An end of the junction differs from the germline gene, which may be a read error. This chain connects TRBV20-1 to TRBJ1-1, with a tentative D call TRBD1 (5 bases). The CDR3 spans 14 residues. In germline, CDR1 is DFQATT, CDR2 SNEGSKA (reference sequence). In DNA, the CDR3 is TGCAGTGCTAGAGCCCCGGGGGGGAACACTGAAGCTTTCTTC. It specifies CSARAPGGNTEAFF.

Comments on this clonotype: A much larger clone is a single base away; this may be a read error. The chain links TRBV20-1 to TRBJ1-4, with no clear D. The CDR3 covers 14 residues. In germline, CDR1 is DFQATT, CDR2 SNEGSKA (reference sequence). The CDR3 DNA reads TGCAGTGCAAATTTACAGCCAACTAATGGAAAACTGTTTTTT. Its translation is CSANLQPTNGKLFF.

The V gene is TRBV30, the J gene TRBJ1-4; a possible D gene is TRBD1 (6 bases). The CDR3 runs to 14 residues. Germline CDR1 GTSNPN, CDR2 SVGIG (reference sequence). The V end lost 5 bases, the J end lost 8 bases, and 18 bases lay between the germline ends. The CDR3 is CAWLRDTFDEKLFF. The CDR3, as DNA: TGTGCCTGGTTGCGGGACACCTTTGACGAAAAACTGTTTTTT.

This chain joins TRBV19 and TRBJ2-3; 8 bases line up with TRBD1. Per the germline V gene, CDR1 is LNHDA and CDR2 is SQIVND (reference sequence). This CDR3 spans 18 amino acids. Unmatched junction bases numbered 13, after V lost 3 bases and J lost 2 bases. The CDR3 DNA is TGTGCCAGTAGTATTCTCCCACAGGGGGTTACCAACACAGATACGCAGTATTTT. Its translation: CASSILPQGVTNTDTQYF. Variable domain in full (rest from reference TRBV19 and TRBJ2-3): DGGITQSPKYLFRKEGQNVTLSCEQNLNHDAMYWYRQDPGQGLRLIYYSQIVNDFQKGDIAEGYSVSREKKESFPLTVTSAQKNPTAFYLCASSILPQGVTNTDTQYFGPGTRLTVL.

This clonotype was found a few times. The CDR3: CASSPKTGPYEQYF. The CDR3 coding sequence is TGTGCCAGCAGCCCGAAGACAGGCCCCTACGAGCAGTACTTC. The chain links TRBV7-9 to TRBJ2-7, with D maybe TRBD1 (6 bases). The CDR3 totals 14 residues. The V end lost 5 bases, the J end lost 2 bases, and 13 bases lay between the germline ends. The germline CDR1 and CDR2 sequences are SEHNR and FQNEAQ (reference sequence).

This clonotype was found once. The chain joins TRBV11-1 to TRBJ2-5; D remains ambiguous. This CDR3 has 19 amino acids. Between the trimmed V and J ends, which lost 1 base and 7 bases, there was a span of 28 bases. Germline V lookup: CDR1 SGHAT, CDR2 FQDESV (reference sequence). CDR3 residues: CASSLGSARDAEDGGTQYF. DNA for the CDR3: TGTGCCAGCAGCTTAGGCAGTGCTAGAGACGCCGAGGACGGCGGGACCCAGTACTTC.

This clonotype was detected a few times. One end of the junction fails to match germline, which may point to a read error. The chain combines TRBV10-3 with TRBJ1-5; tentatively, D is TRBD1 (6 bases). Germline V gives CDR1 ENHRY, CDR2 SYGVKD. The CDR3 totals 16 residues. CDR3 coding DNA: TGTGCCAGCAGTGAAGACAGGTTTAATAGCAATCAGCCCCAGCATTTT. Protein: CASSEDRFNSNQPQHF.

The chain employs TRBV20-1 and TRBJ2-1; 8 bases are a match to TRBD1. Germline loops: CDR1 DFQATT, CDR2 SNEGSKA (reference sequence). With V trimmed by 5 bases and J by 3 bases, 6 bases remained unmatched. The CDR3 runs to 14 residues. The CDR3 region has the DNA TGCAGTGCTTCTCCGGGACAGGTCTACAATGAGCAGTTCTTC. Amino acid sequence: CSASPGQVYNEQFF.

The chain recombines TRBV7-9 with TRBJ1-1; possible D gene TRBD1, 6 bases. The length of the CDR3 is 15 residues. Germline CDR1 reads SEHNR; CDR2 reads FQNEAQ (reference sequence). Deletions cut 2 bases from V and 4 bases from J, with 14 bases between. The CDR3 region is CASSLLQGDGTEAFF. The CDR3 nucleotides are TGTGCCAGCAGCTTACTACAGGGAGATGGCACTGAAGCTTTCTTT.

This rearrangement joins TRBV7-2 to TRBJ2-2; D ambiguous. The CDR3 contains 12 residues. The germline CDR1 and CDR2 sequences are SGHTA and FQGNSA. V lost 5 bases and J 5 bases, leaving 6 bases between the germline ends. The DNA for the CDR3 is TGTACCAGCAGCCTCGGTACCGGGGAGCTGTTTTTT. Its protein product is CTSSLGTGELFF. The full variable domain, in which reference TRBV7-2 and TRBJ2-2 provide the parts outside the CDR3, is GAGVSQSPSNKVTEKGKDVELRCDPISGHTALYWYRQSLGQGLEFLIYFQGNSAPDKSGLPSDRFSAERTGGSVSTLTIQRTQQEDSAVYLCTSSLGTGELFFGEGSRLTVL.

This clonotype was counted ten times or more. The chain combines TRBV6-1 with TRBJ2-5; 9 bases map to TRBD1. The CDR3 length is 14 residues. V was pared by 4 bases and J by 3 bases, with 3 bases of the junction left unmatched. CDR1 is MNHNS, CDR2 SASEGT, per germline. The CDR3 nucleotides read TGTGCCAGCAGTGTGGGGACAGGGAAAGAGACCCAGTACTTC. Its translation: CASSVGTGKETQYF.